This is a list of T cell receptor beta chains from one sample in a study of T cells in Graves' hyperthyroidism and ophthalmopathy. TCRdb ran MiXCR on the multiplex PCR reads and lists one entry per CDR3 protein. The sample contains hundreds of thousands of distinct CDR3 sequences, 20% of which appear only once. Sequencing was carried out using blood. Source of these receptors: a man aged 40-49 years with Graves' ophthalmopathy. CDR3s include the opening cysteine and the closing phenylalanine or tryptophan. The listing skips clone size in some rows; elsewhere it reads once, few, many or a size class.

V	J	size	CDR3
TRBV12-3/TRBV12-4	TRBJ2-5	NA	CASSLAWQGRETQYF
TRBV11-2	TRBJ2-1	NA	CASSSHAGTSGRGHEQFF
TRBV7-2	TRBJ2-3	many	CASSPDRWGLAGGSYTDTQYF
TRBV7-2	TRBJ1-1	NA	CASLPEMNTEAFF
TRBV27	TRBJ2-7	NA	CASSFAGSGEQYF
TRBV9	TRBJ2-1	NA	CASSIYLCSVDLAGGPEQFF
TRBV29-1	TRBJ1-2	few	CSGRQPDGYTF
TRBV6-1	TRBJ2-4	few	CASARGGGAKNIQYF
TRBV15	TRBJ1-3	NA	CATSRDRRGQGNTIYF
TRBV7-3	TRBJ2-1	few	CASSLSGPGQATSGGYNEQFF
TRBV5-4	TRBJ2-1	few	CASSFPRGSYNEQFF
TRBV7-2	TRBJ2-1	many	CASSSGTRMAGNEQFF
TRBV12-3/TRBV12-4	TRBJ2-5	few	CASRIGKGETQYF
TRBV20-1	TRBJ2-7	many	CSVGGYSYEQYF
TRBV5-1	TRBJ2-7	NA	CASSNPGESLYELYF
TRBV25-1	TRBJ2-7	NA	CASSRRARGEQYF
TRBV6-2/TRBV6-3	TRBJ2-7	many	CASSRRQGSGEQYF
TRBV7-2	TRBJ2-3	many	CASSLVLAGGTDTQYF
TRBV2	TRBJ1-4	many	CASSSFDRAGEKLFF
TRBV28	TRBJ2-2	many	CASQMTGTGELFF
TRBV27	TRBJ2-3	NA	CASSRDQQGAIWDTQYF
TRBV7-2	TRBJ2-1	few	CASSLDRGIYNEQFF
TRBV30	TRBJ1-5	many	CAWRQGNNQPQHF
TRBV27	TRBJ2-7	many	CATRSRAGGTYEQYF
TRBV5-1	TRBJ1-2	many	CASSSAGGAGYTF
TRBV19	TRBJ1-1	NA	CASSTQGIPEAFF
TRBV27	TRBJ2-7	NA	CASSSTRLLYGQYF
TRBV7-9	TRBJ1-3	NA	CASSSLRDRESGNTIYF
TRBV7-6	TRBJ2-1	NA	CASSLAGGGSDEQFF
TRBV3-1	TRBJ1-5	many	CASSHWGPEEPQHF
TRBV7-2	TRBJ1-5	few	CASSFRDIAGNQPQHF
TRBV9	TRBJ1-1	many	CASSVQDLSTEAFF
TRBV12-3/TRBV12-4	TRBJ2-3	few	CASRRSTPDTQYF
TRBV28	TRBJ1-5	many	CASSLSQGAYQPQHF
TRBV5-1	TRBJ2-1	few	CASSYDGTGRTINNEQFF
TRBV12-3/TRBV12-4	TRBJ1-1	many	CASSLAQGPDTEAFF